The 4 T cell receptor beta chains given below trace back to one sample, sequenced in a study of T cells after yellow fever vaccination. TCRdb re-derived calls from the 5' RACE reads in MiXCR, one entry per CDR3 protein. This sample has about 74,000 distinct CDR3 sequences, with roughly 6.9% found just once. Specimen: CD8+ T cells sorted from PBMCs, collected 5 days after the first yellow fever vaccination. These receptors came from a man aged 18 to 30 who received the YFV17D yellow fever vaccine.

This clonotype occurred a few times. The V call is TRBV20-1, the J call TRBJ2-3; D call uncertain. From germline, CDR1 is DFQATT and CDR2 SNEGSKA (reference sequence). The CDR3 is 14 amino acids. Trimming cost V 6 bases and J 2 bases, with 15 bases left between them. Here the CDR3 reads CSAPNSGFTDTQYF. In nucleotides, the CDR3 is TGCAGTGCGCCAAATTCTGGGTTCACAGATACGCAGTATTTT.

The chain employs TRBV6-1 and TRBJ1-6, with TRBD1 matching 8 bases. J gave up 9 bases and V 6 bases, and 13 bases lay outside the gene matches. The germline V gene has CDR1 MNHNS and CDR2 SASEGT. The CDR3 is made up of 16 amino acids. The DNA for the CDR3 is TGTGCCAGCAGGGTCAGGACAGGGATGGCTGGTTCACCCCTCCACTTT. It specifies CASRVRTGMAGSPLHF.

The sample holds many counts of this clonotype. The CDR3 DNA sequence: TGCGCCAGCAGCCATCAGGGAACCAACTATGGCTACACCTTC. This translates into CASSHQGTNYGYTF. The rearrangement links TRBV4-3 to TRBJ1-2; D is perhaps TRBD1 (5 bases). CDR3 length equals 14 residues. Germline V gene sequence: CDR1 LGHNA, CDR2 YSLEER. Between the trimmed V and J ends, which lost 3 bases and 2 bases, there was a span of 10 bases.

The V and J genes are TRBV5-1 and TRBJ2-7; tentatively, D is TRBD2 (6 bases). The V gene's germline CDR1 is SGHRS and CDR2 YFSETQ. This CDR3 region has 15 residues. The V end lost 0 bases, the J end lost 4 bases, and 14 bases lay between the germline ends. For the CDR3, the DNA is TGCGCCAGCAGCTTGGTTCCCGGGGGTGGGTACGAGCAGTACGTC. Residues: CASSLVPGGGYEQYV.